What follows describes a single T cell receptor beta chain. The record originates from a study of blood T cell repertoires in COVID-19. For the study at large: Italy, Spain and the United States were the sources of the convalescent and acute COVID-19 samples. From T cells, B-cell-depleted T cells, or PBMCs came the material, which was cDNA or gDNA.

This CDR3 is 14 amino acids long. The V gene's germline CDR1 is MDHEN and CDR2 SYDVKM. The V segment lost 7 bases and the J segment 4 bases; nucleotides outside the gene matches: 9. Authors' processing steps: Using reference gene primer amplification, nucleated cell counts were estimated. The protocol was immunoSEQ multiplex PCR, while the TCRdb copy is restricted to in-frame clones and leaves out a portion. Clone size and V and J calls were adopted from that table, with D and trimming inferred from the DNA. In the table there are about 75,000 clones, 79% of which are singletons. The chain couples TRBV28 to TRBJ2-7, with TRBD1 matching 8 bases. The sequenced sample consisted of peripheral blood. The TCR was taken from an elderly woman with active or convalescent COVID-19. The CDR3 DNA reads as TGTGCCAGCACCCTTGGACAGGGTGGATACGAGCAGTACTTC. Encoded protein: CASTLGQGGYEQYF.